This section outlines one TCR beta chain sequence together with its context. The data originate from a study of shared clonotypes between healthy human individuals. Germline loops: CDR1 MNHEY, CDR2 SVGAGI. The V end was cut by 6 bases, the J end by 2 bases, with 10 bases between. There are 13 residues in the CDR3. Assay: immunoSEQ multiplex PCR; the TCRdb copy retains only in-frame clones and omits some. Of nearly 1,000,000 clones in the sample, approximately 80% were seen once. The sample consisted of memory CD4+ T cells sorted from blood. Indicated subset: CD45RA-negative fraction. This receptor was taken from a man aged 18 to 30 in good health. The rearrangement uses TRBV6-5 and TRBJ1-2; D remains ambiguous. The CDR3 region has the DNA TGTGCCAGCAGGCTGACTAAGAACTATGGCTACACCTTC. Residues: CASRLTKNYGYTF.